This TCR beta chain appears in the sequencing data of a study of T cells in Graves' hyperthyroidism and ophthalmopathy. Study background: Upon initial diagnosis and before any treatment, peripheral blood was collected. Points from the study as a whole: Most thyroid clonotypes with frequency above 0.001 were detected in blood. The model identified upcoming ophthalmopathy a median about six months ahead of onset. Using 13 V-J features, a model discriminated ophthalmopathy from stable hyperthyroidism.

Researchers took RNA transcripts and amplified the TCR beta CDR3 regions from them. Initially, a first-round RT-PCR of the TCR CDR3 employed the HTBI primer set. TCRdb processed the multiplex PCR reads anew with MiXCR; each CDR3 protein has one entry. The sample includes more than 350,000 distinct CDR3 sequences, roughly 15% of them seen just once. This clonotype was recorded at least ten times. Its antigen is as yet unknown. The sequence derives from a woman in her sixties with Graves' ophthalmopathy. Sequencing was done on a sample of blood.

Here the CDR3 reads CASSYFGTSGSYEQYF. Written as DNA, the CDR3 is TGTGCCAGCAGTTACTTTGGAACTAGCGGCTCCTACGAGCAGTACTTC. This chain joins TRBV6-2 or TRBV6-3 and TRBJ2-7; TRBD2 matches 8 bases. The CDR3 contains 16 residues. The J segment lost 0 bases and the V segment lost 1 base, leaving 5 bases of the junction unmatched. Germline V CDR1 and CDR2: MNHEY, SVGEGT.